The 11 T cell receptor beta chains below all came from one sample that was sequenced in a study of molecular identifiers for immune sequencing clone quantification. TCRdb fed the PCR reads into MiXCR, producing one record per CDR3 protein. The table records a few hundred thousand distinct CDR3 sequences, under 25% of them present only once. The specimen sequenced was naive CD8+ T cells from blood, with Jurkat cell RNA spiked in. As for subset: FACS-sorted CD8+CD4-CCR7+CD45RA+ naive T cells. These TCRs come from a human donor in good health. Some libraries in this study had Jurkat cell RNA spiked in.

This clonotype has ten or more counts. The chain links TRBV9 to TRBJ2-3; 9 positions agree with TRBD2. The CDR3 is made up of 16 amino acids. V dropped 1 base and J dropped 0; count of bases not matched to a gene: 3. Germline CDR1 is SGDLS and CDR2 is YYNGEE. The CDR3, as DNA: TGTGCCAGCAGCGTACTAGCGGGGTTCAGCACAGATACGCAGTATTTT. It codes for CASSVLAGFSTDTQYF.

This clonotype was seen a handful of times. The chain couples TRBV13 to TRBJ2-3, with 10 bases lining up with TRBD2. Trimming cost V 3 bases and J 4 bases; bases outside gene matches: 10. The germline V gene encodes CDR1 PRHDT and CDR2 FYEKMQ (reference sequence). The CDR3 spans 17 residues. The CDR3 coding sequence is TGTGCCAGCAGCTTCCAGTTAGCGGGGGGTTTTTCAGATACGCAGTATTTT. This translates into CASSFQLAGGFSDTQYF.

In the case of this clonotype: This could be a read error, since a much larger clone is one nucleotide away. This sequence joins TRBV6-2 or TRBV6-3 and TRBJ2-5, with D unresolved. The CDR3 runs 15 residues. Germline V CDR1 and CDR2: MNHEY, SVGEGT. V was trimmed by 6 bases and J by 9 bases, leaving 23 bases between them. The CDR3 DNA sequence: TGTGCCAGCAGCTCCTACCCTACCCGCCTCGAGCCCCAGTACTTC. The encoded protein is CASSSYPTRLEPQYF.

Notes on this clonotype: Given a much more abundant clone one base away, this may be a read error. The genes are TRBV9 and TRBJ1-1; no clear D. V lost 0 bases and J 4 bases, leaving 13 bases between the germline ends. Germline V gene data show CDR1 as SGDLS and CDR2 as YYNGEE. The CDR3 is 15 amino acids. Here the CDR3 DNA reads TGTGCCAGCAGCGTAGATGGAAGGGTAGGCACTGAAGCTTTCTTT. It is translated as CASSVDGRVGTEAFF.

This clonotype has just a few counts. This chain links TRBV4-3 with TRBJ2-1; D might be TRBD2 (5 bases). With 3 bases removed from V and 5 bases from J, the gap between germline ends came to 17 bases. The germline gives CDR1 LGHNA, CDR2 YSLEER. This CDR3 is built from 16 residues. CDR3 DNA: TGCGCCAGCAGCCACCGATTTAGCGTTGGAGACAATGAGCAGTTCTTC. Its translation is CASSHRFSVGDNEQFF.

This clonotype was picked up many times. The chain couples TRBV7-2 to TRBJ2-1, with TRBD2 matching over 10 bases. Looked up from germline, CDR1 is SGHTA and CDR2 is FQGNSA. The V gene end was trimmed by 1 base and the J gene end by 4 bases; junction bases not matched to a gene: 13. This CDR3 region has 19 residues. DNA of the CDR3: TGTGCCAGCAGCTTAGAGGTATTGTTTGGGACTAGCGTATACAATGAGCAGTTCTTC. It is translated as CASSLEVLFGTSVYNEQFF.

The gene calls are TRBV18 and TRBJ2-6; the D is unclear. Germline values: CDR1 KGHSH, CDR2 LQKENI. CDR3 length: 19 residues. The V and J ends lost 3 bases and 0 bases respectively, with 18 bases between them. This chain's CDR3 is CASSPTYSGLLSGANVLTF. The DNA of the CDR3 is TGTGCCAGCTCACCCACCTATTCCGGATTACTCTCTGGGGCCAACGTCCTGACTTTC. The full variable domain, its missing parts supplied by reference TRBV18 and TRBJ2-6, is NAGVMQNPRHLVRRRGQEARLRCSPMKGHSHVYWYRQLPEEGLKFMVYLQKENIIDESGMPKERFSAEFPKEGPSILRIQQVVRGDSAAYFCASSPTYSGLLSGANVLTFGAGSRLTVL.

This clonotype was detected only once. The chain employs TRBV19 and TRBJ2-5; the match to TRBD1 covers 7 bases. This CDR3 is 12 amino acids long. V lost 6 bases, J lost 11 bases, and 9 bases stayed unmatched. The germline gives CDR1 LNHDA, CDR2 SQIVND (reference sequence). CDR3 residues: CASSSVDRVQYF. CDR3 in DNA: TGTGCCAGTAGCTCCGTTGACAGGGTTCAGTACTTC.

This clonotype came up many times. This chain joins TRBV6-6 and TRBJ2-5; a weak D match, TRBD2 (6 bases). The V end lost 4 bases, the J end lost 5 bases, and 11 bases lay between the germline ends. This CDR3 is built from 13 residues. The germline gives CDR1 MNHNY, CDR2 SVGAGI (reference sequence). DNA of the CDR3: TGTGCCAGCAGTTTGGGACGGGGGGAGACCCAGTACTTC. Protein product: CASSLGRGETQYF.

This clonotype was seen a few times. The chain recombines TRBV6-2 or TRBV6-3 with TRBJ2-1; 8 positions match TRBD1. Trimming cost V 2 bases and J 16 bases; bases outside gene matches: 13. CDR1 and CDR2 (germline): MNHEY, SVGEGT. This CDR3 spans 14 amino acids. The CDR3 here is CASSYGSGQAAFFF. The CDR3 coding sequence is TGTGCCAGCAGTTACGGGTCGGGACAGGCGGCCTTCTTCTTC.

This clonotype was counted many times. V is TRBV5-5 and J is TRBJ1-1; D unresolved. CDR3 length equals 14 residues. V was shortened by 4 bases and J by 0 bases, with 10 bases between the two germline ends. Germline CDR1 SGHKS, CDR2 YYEKEE (reference sequence). The chain's CDR3 is CASSISGMNTEAFF. The CDR3 coding sequence is TGTGCCAGCAGCATCTCCGGCATGAACACTGAAGCTTTCTTT.